One and the same sample provided the 11 T cell receptor beta chains below, sequenced in a study of OX40 agonist ivuxolimab in advanced cancers. Profiled with immunoSEQ multiplex PCR; TCRdb holds only in-frame clones, not every one. The data contain 11,000 to 15,000 clones, 80% of them singletons. The sequencing used CD4+ or CD8+ T cells sorted from blood, collected in a trial of the OX40 agonist ivuxolimab. Receptor source: an adult with an advanced solid tumor such as melanoma, head and neck, liver or kidney cancer.

The chain carries TRBV6-5 and TRBJ1-3; 12 positions agree with TRBD1. The V gene's germline CDR1 is MNHEY and CDR2 SVGAGI. J lost 3 bases, V lost 4 bases, and 4 bases had no gene match. The CDR3 is 16 residues long. The CDR3 DNA follows: TGTGCCAGCAGTTCGGGGACAGGGGGCTTTGGAAACACCATATATTTT. It is translated as CASSSGTGGFGNTIYF.

The chain uses TRBV18 and TRBJ2-2, with a weak D call TRBD2 (5 bases). The germline V and J ends were trimmed by 3 bases and 3 bases, with 14 bases remaining between them. The germline CDR1 and CDR2 sequences are KGHSH and LQKENI. This CDR3 comprises 16 residues. Here the CDR3 reads CASSPRSLAYTGELFF. CDR3 coding DNA: TGTGCCAGCTCACCGAGGTCGCTAGCCTACACCGGGGAGCTGTTTTTT.

This clone showed up just once. J is TRBJ1-1 and V is TRBV7-9, with D possibly being TRBD1 (6 bases). Per germline, CDR1 SEHNR and CDR2 FQNEAQ (reference sequence). This CDR3 contains 15 residues. Trimming left V 1 base short and J 2 bases short, with 11 bases between. CDR3 sequence reads: CASSLGTVLNTEAFF. CDR3 in DNA: TGTGCCAGCAGCTTAGGGACAGTATTAAACACTGAAGCTTTCTTT.

This clone was recorded only once. This rearrangement joins TRBV14 to TRBJ2-4; no clear D. The germline CDR1 and CDR2 sequences are SGHDN and FVKESK. Between the trimmed V and J ends, which lost 0 bases and 0 bases, there was a span of 3 bases. The CDR3 contains 14 residues. CDR3 loop: CASSQEVAKNIQYF. The CDR3 DNA follows: TGTGCCAGCAGCCAAGAAGTAGCCAAAAACATTCAGTACTTC.

The chain has TRBV5-5 and TRBJ1-5; 8 bases are shared with TRBD1. CDR1 is SGHKS, CDR2 YYEKEE, per germline (reference sequence). With 3 bases clipped from V and 0 bases from J, the junction kept 2 bases outside the gene matches. This CDR3 is 15 amino acids long. CDR3 amino acids: CASSSGQASNQPQHF. CDR3 sequence (DNA): TGTGCCAGCAGCTCGGGACAGGCTAGCAATCAGCCCCAGCATTTT. The whole variable domain, remainder taken from reference TRBV5-5 and TRBJ1-5, is DAGVTQSPTHLIKTRGQQVTLRCSPISGHKSVSWYQQVLGQGPQFIFQYYEKEERGRGNFPDRFSARQFPNYSSELNVNALLLGDSALYLCASSSGQASNQPQHFGDGTRLSIL.

The V call is TRBV5-4, the J call TRBJ2-7; 7 nucleotides line up with TRBD2. CDR1 and CDR2 (germline): SGHNT, YYREEE (reference sequence). The CDR3 totals 18 residues. The ends lost 4 bases at V and 1 base at J; junction bases unmatched: 17. CDR3 protein: CASSQESPSGLGSYEQYF. The CDR3 DNA sequence: TGTGCCAGCAGCCAAGAAAGTCCTAGCGGCTTGGGATCCTACGAGCAGTACTTC.

The rearrangement links TRBV7-9 to TRBJ2-7, with 7 positions matching TRBD1. CDR3 length: 15 residues. V trimming: 5 bases; J trimming: 4 bases; junction bases outside the gene matches: 11. From germline, CDR1 is SEHNR and CDR2 FQNEAQ (reference sequence). In DNA, the CDR3 is TGTGCCAGCAGCACGACGGGACAGAGTCTTTACGAGCAGTACTTC. Its translation is CASSTTGQSLYEQYF.

This clone was seen only a few times. One base away lies a much larger clone, so this may be a sequencing read error. Other DNA sequences in the sample encode the same CDR3. V gene TRBV7-9 combines with J gene TRBJ1-5; unclear D gene. Looked up from germline, CDR1 is SEHNR and CDR2 is FQNEAQ (reference sequence). The V end was cut by 1 base, the J end by 6 bases, with 7 bases between. CDR3 size: 13 residues. CDR3 sequence reads: CASSLGTGQPQHF. Here the CDR3 DNA reads TGTGCCAGCAGCTTAGGGACGGGTCAGCCCCAGCATTTT.

V is TRBV28 and J is TRBJ2-1, with 7 positions matching TRBD1. Germline CDR1 reads MDHEN; CDR2 reads SYDVKM. Trimming took 4 bases from V and 6 from J; bases not matched to a gene: 15. The CDR3 has 17 residues. The CDR3 region is CASSSPRQGFVSNEQFF. CDR3 nucleotides: TGTGCCAGCAGTTCCCCACGACAGGGCTTTGTAAGCAATGAGCAGTTCTTC.

The J gene is TRBJ1-1, the V gene TRBV29-1; tentatively, D is TRBD1 (6 bases). Germline V gives CDR1 SQVTM, CDR2 ANQGSEA. This CDR3 is built from 13 residues. Between the trimmed V and J ends, which lost 3 bases and 11 bases, there was a span of 19 bases. The CDR3: CSVEARDTWDAFF. The CDR3, as DNA: TGCAGCGTTGAGGCTCGGGACACCTGGGATGCTTTCTTT.

The chain combines TRBV6-5 with TRBJ1-1; no clear D gene. V was cut by 5 bases and J by 4 bases, with 11 bases left in between. The CDR3 runs 13 residues. The germline CDR1 and CDR2 sequences are MNHEY and SVGAGI. The CDR3 is CASSRYRSTEAFF. The CDR3 DNA reads as TGTGCCAGCAGTAGATACAGAAGCACTGAAGCTTTCTTT.